There are many counts of the clone carrying this T cell receptor beta chain. What it recognizes is unknown. Trimming cost V 3 bases and J 2 bases, with 10 bases left between them. Germline V lookup: CDR1 SGHAT, CDR2 FQNNGV. The CDR3 sequence is 14 residues long. This sample was taken from a study of T cells in Graves' hyperthyroidism and ophthalmopathy. Study at large: Peripheral blood was acquired at first diagnosis, ahead of any therapy whatsoever. Study-level results: Prediction of ophthalmopathy progression came a median around 6.1 months pre-onset.

Researchers amplified the TCR beta CDR3 regions from RNA transcripts. HTBI primers drove first-round RT-PCR of the TCR CDR3. A single record per CDR3 protein comes from TCRdb applying MiXCR to the multiplex PCR reads. Of around 560,000 distinct CDR3 sequences in the sample, around 17% were seen once. Patients counted as stable if ophthalmopathy did not develop within 18 months. Thyroid ultrasound and orbital computed tomography, with clinical symptoms and serum thyroxine and TRAb, informed diagnoses. Sequencing was performed on blood. This TCR came from a woman under 30 with Graves' hyperthyroidism. V usage is TRBV11-2 and J usage is TRBJ1-2; weak D call: TRBD1 (6 bases). CDR3 nucleotide sequence: TGTGCCAGCAGCTTCGCCGGACAGAACTATGGCTACACCTTC. It yields the protein CASSFAGQNYGYTF.